Following are 15 T cell receptor beta chains from one sample sequenced in a study of metastatic and nonmetastatic thyroid tumors. Each patient came to thyroid surgery without any prior treatment (of any kind). TCRdb reprocessed the PCR reads via MiXCR. The table lists some 16,000 clones, around 16% of them singletons. Material: blood. The receptors come from a female donor with papillary thyroid cancer or a benign thyroid nodule (not recorded which). Some clones in this sample may be carry-over from other donors' samples.

This clone was observed many times. The chain combines TRBV11-2 with TRBJ2-6, with D possibly TRBD1 on 6 matching bases. CDR1 is SGHAT and CDR2 is FQNNGV in the germline V gene. Trimming shortened V by 2 bases and J by 2 bases, and 13 bases separated the two germline ends. The length of the CDR3 is 17 residues. CDR3 protein: CASSLMAGETGANVLTF. For the CDR3, the DNA is TGTGCCAGCAGCTTAATGGCAGGGGAAACTGGGGCCAACGTCCTGACTTTC.

This clone is deemed medium-sized. V and J are TRBV12-5 and TRBJ1-2; D is unresolved. The CDR3 has 12 residues. Trimming stripped 2 bases from V and 5 bases from J, with 6 bases between. Per the germline V gene, CDR1 is LGHNT and CDR2 is FRNRAP. This CDR3 is CASGLSGYGYTF. The CDR3 nucleotides read TGTGCTAGTGGTTTGTCTGGGTATGGCTACACCTTC.

This clone is classed as medium-sized. The CDR3 DNA follows: TGCGCCAGCAGTGAGTCGGTATTAACTAGTCAGTTCTTC. Residues: CASSESVLTSQFF. The V call is TRBV10-1, the J call TRBJ2-1; a weak D match, TRBD2 (5 bases). V lost 0 bases to trimming and J lost 13 bases, with 13 bases between them. The CDR3 totals 13 residues. The germline V gene has CDR1 WNHNN and CDR2 SYGVQD (reference sequence).

This clone is labeled as medium-sized. This CDR3 is CASSDGGVSYNEQFF. CDR3 DNA sequence: TGTGCCAGCAGCGACGGGGGTGTCTCCTACAATGAGCAGTTCTTC. This chain uses TRBV6-1 with TRBJ2-1, with TRBD2 as a possible D gene (6 bases). V gave up 6 bases and J gave up 0 bases, with 12 bases separating them. The CDR3 contains 15 residues. Germline V gene data show CDR1 as MNHNS and CDR2 as SASEGT.

This clone is termed medium-sized. The V and J genes are TRBV6-1 and TRBJ1-1; D gene uncertain. The CDR3 runs to 15 residues. Germline CDR1 MNHNS, CDR2 SASEGT. Between the trimmed V and J ends, which lost 2 bases and 6 bases, there was a span of 16 bases. The CDR3: CASSELGGAGPEAFF. CDR3 DNA: TGTGCCAGCAGTGAACTGGGAGGTGCGGGCCCTGAAGCTTTCTTT.

The rearrangement uses TRBV6-1 and TRBJ1-4; unclear D gene. There are 14 residues in the CDR3. V lost 5 bases and J lost 8, with 15 bases in between. The germline V gene has CDR1 MNHNS and CDR2 SASEGT. The CDR3 coding sequence is TGTGCCAGCAGTTCCATTTCTCTCGTGGAAAAACTGTTTTTT. Its protein is CASSSISLVEKLFF.

This clone occurred many times. The CDR3 DNA reads as TGCAGTGCTAGAAACACCAGGGTTTACTATGGCTACACCTTC. The encoded protein is CSARNTRVYYGYTF. The V gene is TRBV20-1, the J gene TRBJ1-2, with D maybe TRBD1 (5 bases). Germline V lookup: CDR1 DFQATT, CDR2 SNEGSKA (reference sequence). Trimming shortened V by 2 bases and J by 3 bases, and 13 bases separated the two germline ends. This CDR3 region has 14 residues.

This clone came up many times. This rearrangement joins TRBV5-6 to TRBJ2-2, with 10 bases identical to TRBD2. The J segment lost 0 bases and the V segment lost 2 bases, leaving 1 base of the junction unmatched. CDR3 length: 16 amino acids. The germline V gene encodes CDR1 SGHDT and CDR2 YYEEEE. This CDR3 is CASSFGLAANTGELFF. CDR3 nucleotide sequence: TGTGCCAGCAGCTTTGGACTAGCGGCGAACACCGGGGAGCTGTTTTTT.

The V gene is TRBV20-1, the J gene TRBJ2-7, with 9 bases fitting TRBD1. The germline CDR1 and CDR2 sequences are DFQATT and SNEGSKA (reference sequence). Losses at the gene ends were 7 bases for V and 3 bases for J; bases not matched to a gene: 4. The CDR3 spans 12 residues. The CDR3 loop reads CSGGQGFYEQYF. The CDR3 DNA is TGCAGTGGCGGACAGGGGTTCTACGAGCAGTACTTC.

This clone rates as medium-sized. The chain couples TRBV6-8 to TRBJ2-7; the match to TRBD2 covers 8 bases. The germline CDR1 and CDR2 sequences are MNHGY and SAAAGT. This CDR3 spans 15 amino acids. The V gene end was trimmed by 4 bases and the J gene end by 8 bases; junction bases not matched to a gene: 13. The CDR3: CASSSTPTGGTKQYF. The CDR3, as DNA: TGTGCCAGCAGTTCAACCCCCACGGGAGGGACCAAGCAGTACTTC.

For this clone: A much bigger clone sits one base away, suggesting this may be a read error. At the DNA level, this CDR3 is encoded by other sequences in the same sample as well. The chain has TRBV6-2 or TRBV6-3 and TRBJ2-3; the D gene is possibly TRBD1 (6 bases). The V gene's germline CDR1 is MNHEY and CDR2 SVGEGT. This CDR3 has 12 amino acids. As DNA, the CDR3 is TGTGCCGGCAGTTTGGGGGCAGATACGCAGTATTTC. Protein: CAGSLGADTQYF.

This clone was observed many times. The chain has TRBV5-5 and TRBJ1-2, with D unresolved. There are 14 residues in the CDR3. Trimming took off 0 bases at V and 2 bases at J, with 8 bases between the two ends. Looked up from germline, CDR1 is SGHKS and CDR2 is YYEKEE (reference sequence). The CDR3 DNA reads TGTGCCAGCAGCTTGGCACTGATAAACTATGGCTACACCTTC. Protein sequence: CASSLALINYGYTF.

As for this clone: A much larger clone differs from this one at a single base, so this may be a read error. Distinct nucleotide sequences in the sample also encode this CDR3. J is TRBJ2-3 and V is TRBV5-4; possibly TRBD1 or TRBD2 for D (6 bases each). The CDR3 length is 13 residues. Germline lookup yields CDR1 SGHNT and CDR2 YYREEE (reference sequence). CDR3 nucleotide sequence: TGTGCCAGCAGCCGGGGGCAAATAGATACACAGTATTTT. Its translation is CASSRGQIDTQYF.

Relative to its sample, this clone is medium-sized. V is TRBV28 and J is TRBJ2-7; the match to TRBD1 covers 8 bases. With 8 bases clipped from V and 1 base from J, the junction kept 7 bases outside the gene matches. The germline V gene has CDR1 MDHEN and CDR2 SYDVKM. The CDR3 is 14 amino acids. CDR3 in amino acids: CASQIGTGSYEQYF. The CDR3 nucleotides read TGTGCCAGCCAAATCGGGACAGGTTCCTACGAGCAGTACTTC.

In this sample, this clone turned up many times. Other DNA sequences in this sample translate to the same CDR3. This chain uses TRBV3-1 with TRBJ1-1, with 8 bases fitting TRBD1. CDR1 and CDR2 (germline): LGHDT, YNNKEL (reference sequence). Losses at the gene ends were 2 bases for V and 6 bases for J; bases not matched to a gene: 2. The CDR3 is made up of 13 amino acids. CDR3 loop: CASSQQGAAEAFF. As DNA, the CDR3 is TGTGCCAGCAGCCAACAGGGGGCCGCTGAAGCTTTCTTT.